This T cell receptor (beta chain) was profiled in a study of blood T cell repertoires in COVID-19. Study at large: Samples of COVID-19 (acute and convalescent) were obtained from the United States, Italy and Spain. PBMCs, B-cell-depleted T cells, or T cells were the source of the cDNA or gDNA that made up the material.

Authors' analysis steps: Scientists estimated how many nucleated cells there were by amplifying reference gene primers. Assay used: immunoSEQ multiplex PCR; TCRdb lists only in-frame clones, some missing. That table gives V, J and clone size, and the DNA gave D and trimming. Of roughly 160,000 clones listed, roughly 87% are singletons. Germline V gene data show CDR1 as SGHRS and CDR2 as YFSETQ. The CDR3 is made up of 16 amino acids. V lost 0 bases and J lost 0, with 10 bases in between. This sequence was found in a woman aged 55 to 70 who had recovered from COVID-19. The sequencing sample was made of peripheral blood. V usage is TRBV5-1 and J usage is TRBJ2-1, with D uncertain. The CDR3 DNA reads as TGCGCCAGCAGCTTGGAACGTCTGAGCTCCTACAATGAGCAGTTCTTC. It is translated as CASSLERLSSYNEQFF.